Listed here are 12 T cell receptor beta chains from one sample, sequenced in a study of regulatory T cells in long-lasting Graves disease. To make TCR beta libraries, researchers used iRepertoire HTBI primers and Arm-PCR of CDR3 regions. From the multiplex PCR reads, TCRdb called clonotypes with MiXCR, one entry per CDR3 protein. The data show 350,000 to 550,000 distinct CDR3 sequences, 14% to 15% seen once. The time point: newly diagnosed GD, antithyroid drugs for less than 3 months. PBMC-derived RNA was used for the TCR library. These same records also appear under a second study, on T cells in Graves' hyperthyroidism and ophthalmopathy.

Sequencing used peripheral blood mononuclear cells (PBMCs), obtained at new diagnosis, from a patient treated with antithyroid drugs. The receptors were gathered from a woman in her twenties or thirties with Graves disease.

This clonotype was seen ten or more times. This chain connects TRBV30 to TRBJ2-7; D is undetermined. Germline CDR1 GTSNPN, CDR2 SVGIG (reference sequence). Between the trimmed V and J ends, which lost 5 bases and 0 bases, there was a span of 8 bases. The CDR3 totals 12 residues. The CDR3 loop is CAWGTSSYEQYF. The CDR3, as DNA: TGTGCCTGGGGCACGAGCTCCTACGAGCAGTACTTC.

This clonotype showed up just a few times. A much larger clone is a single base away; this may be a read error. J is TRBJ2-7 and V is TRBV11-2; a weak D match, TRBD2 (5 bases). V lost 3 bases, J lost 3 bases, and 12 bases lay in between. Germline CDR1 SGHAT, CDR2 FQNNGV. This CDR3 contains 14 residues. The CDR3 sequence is CASSFGPDYYEQYF. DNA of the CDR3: TGTGCCAGCAGCTTTGGCCCCGACTACTACGAGCAGTACTTC.

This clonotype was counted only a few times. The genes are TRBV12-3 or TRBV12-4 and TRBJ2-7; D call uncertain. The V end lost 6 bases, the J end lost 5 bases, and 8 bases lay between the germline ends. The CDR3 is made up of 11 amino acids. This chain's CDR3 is CASSPRHEQYF. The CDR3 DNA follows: TGTGCCAGCAGCCCCAGGCACGAGCAGTACTTC.

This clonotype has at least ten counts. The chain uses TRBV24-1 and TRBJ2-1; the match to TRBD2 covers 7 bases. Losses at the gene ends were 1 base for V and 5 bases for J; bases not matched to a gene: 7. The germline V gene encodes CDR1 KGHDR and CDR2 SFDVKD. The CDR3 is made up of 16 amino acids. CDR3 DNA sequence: TGTGCCACCAGTGATTTTGGGGGAGGGCTAAACAATGAGCAGTTCTTC. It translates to CATSDFGGGLNNEQFF.

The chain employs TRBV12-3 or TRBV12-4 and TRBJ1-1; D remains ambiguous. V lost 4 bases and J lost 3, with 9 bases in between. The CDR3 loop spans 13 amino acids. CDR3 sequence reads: CASSSTEYTEAFF. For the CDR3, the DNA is TGTGCCAGCAGTTCGACCGAGTACACTGAAGCTTTCTTT.

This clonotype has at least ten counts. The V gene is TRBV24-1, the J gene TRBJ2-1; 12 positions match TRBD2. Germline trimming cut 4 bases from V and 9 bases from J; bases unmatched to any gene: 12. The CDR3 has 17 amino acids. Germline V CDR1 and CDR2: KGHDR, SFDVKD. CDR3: CATSDPTPSGRVGEQFF. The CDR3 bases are TGTGCCACCAGTGACCCGACTCCTAGCGGGAGGGTGGGTGAGCAGTTCTTC.

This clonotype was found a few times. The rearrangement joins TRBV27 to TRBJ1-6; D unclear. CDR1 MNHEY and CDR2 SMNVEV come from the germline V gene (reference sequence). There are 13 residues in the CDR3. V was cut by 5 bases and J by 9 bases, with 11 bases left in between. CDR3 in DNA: TGTGCCAGCAGTCGAAATGTATTTTCACCCCTCCACTTT. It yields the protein CASSRNVFSPLHF.

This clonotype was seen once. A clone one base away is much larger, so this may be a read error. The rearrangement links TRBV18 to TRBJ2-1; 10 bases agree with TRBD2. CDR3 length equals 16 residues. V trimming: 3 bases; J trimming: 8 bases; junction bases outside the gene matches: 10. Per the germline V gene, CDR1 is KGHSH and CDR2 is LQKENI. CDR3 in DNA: TGTGCCAGCTCACCCCCGCTAGCGGGAGATGGGGATGAGCAGTTCTTC. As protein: CASSPPLAGDGDEQFF.

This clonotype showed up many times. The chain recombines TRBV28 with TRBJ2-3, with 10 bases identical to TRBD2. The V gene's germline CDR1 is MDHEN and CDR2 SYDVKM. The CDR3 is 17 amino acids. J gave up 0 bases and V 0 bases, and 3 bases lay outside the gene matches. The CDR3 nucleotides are TGTGCCAGCAGTTTATGGTCTAGCGGGAGTAGCACAGATACGCAGTATTTT. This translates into CASSLWSSGSSTDTQYF.

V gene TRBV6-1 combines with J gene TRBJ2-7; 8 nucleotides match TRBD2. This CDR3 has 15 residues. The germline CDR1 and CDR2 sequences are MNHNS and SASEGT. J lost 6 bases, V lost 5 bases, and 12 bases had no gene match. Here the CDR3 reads CASSTPEAGVFEQYF. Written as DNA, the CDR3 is TGTGCCAGCAGTACCCCCGAAGCGGGAGTTTTCGAGCAGTACTTC.

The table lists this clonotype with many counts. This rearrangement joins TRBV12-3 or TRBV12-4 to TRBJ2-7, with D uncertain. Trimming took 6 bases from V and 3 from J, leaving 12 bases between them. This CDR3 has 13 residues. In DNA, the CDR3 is TGTGCCAGCAGCCCGGACCCGAACTACGAGCAGTACTTC. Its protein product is CASSPDPNYEQYF.

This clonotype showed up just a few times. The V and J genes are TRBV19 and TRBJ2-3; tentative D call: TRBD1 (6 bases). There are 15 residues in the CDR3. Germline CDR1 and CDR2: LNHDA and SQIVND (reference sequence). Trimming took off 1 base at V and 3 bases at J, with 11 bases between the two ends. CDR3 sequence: CASSIATTGTDTQYF. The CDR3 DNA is TGTGCCAGTAGTATAGCCACTACAGGGACAGATACGCAGTATTTT. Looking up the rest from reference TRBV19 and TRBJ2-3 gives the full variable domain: DGGITQSPKYLFRKEGQNVTLSCEQNLNHDAMYWYRQDPGQGLRLIYYSQIVNDFQKGDIAEGYSVSREKKESFPLTVTSAQKNPTAFYLCASSIATTGTDTQYFGPGTRLTVL.